The 30 T cell receptor beta chains presented below share a single source sample, sequenced in a study of regulatory T cells in long-lasting Graves disease. Arm-PCR of CDR3 regions and iRepertoire HTBI primers were the basis on which TCR beta libraries were built. TCRdb independently ran MiXCR on the multiplex PCR reads; one entry per CDR3 protein. This repertoire shows roughly 500,000 distinct CDR3 sequences, less than 25% found once; its top ten account for 7.8%. Time point given: persistent/refractory GD, antithyroid drugs over 5 years with positive TRAb. PBMCs provided the RNA from which the TCR library was made. The material was peripheral blood mononuclear cells (PBMCs), obtained when the disease was refractory, from a patient treated with antithyroid drugs. These receptors were obtained from a female donor with Graves disease.

The CDR3 region has the DNA TGTGCCAGCAGTGGGGACCCCACTGGCAATTCACCCCTCCACTTT. This gives the protein CASSGDPTGNSPLHF. The chain carries TRBV6-1 and TRBJ1-6; TRBD1 might be the D (5 bases). CDR1 and CDR2 from the germline V gene are MNHNS and SASEGT. The CDR3 has 15 residues. V was trimmed by 4 bases and J by 7 bases, leaving 14 bases between them.

This clonotype has only a few counts. This rearrangement joins TRBV29-1 to TRBJ2-2; D may be TRBD1 (7 bases). Between the trimmed V and J ends, which lost 1 base and 3 bases, there was a span of 12 bases. This CDR3 has 15 residues. Looked up from germline, CDR1 is SQVTM and CDR2 is ANQGSEA. The CDR3 coding sequence is TGCAGCGTTGAAGGCAGGGGGGAATACACCGGGGAGCTGTTTTTT. Residues: CSVEGRGEYTGELFF.

Many counts were recorded for this clonotype. This chain links TRBV27 with TRBJ1-4; D unresolved. Germline values: CDR1 MNHEY, CDR2 SMNVEV (reference sequence). V was shortened by 3 bases and J by 4 bases, with 12 bases between the two germline ends. The CDR3 has 15 residues. The chain's CDR3 is CASSFGRSGNEKLFF. The CDR3 DNA is TGTGCCAGCAGTTTTGGGCGAAGCGGTAATGAAAAACTGTTTTTT. Using reference TRBV27 and TRBJ1-4 for the parts outside the CDR3, the full variable domain is EAQVTQNPRYLITVTGKKLTVTCSQNMNHEYMSWYRQDPGLGLRQIYYSMNVEVTDKGDVPEGYKVSRKEKRNFPLILESPSPNQTSLYFCASSFGRSGNEKLFFGSGTQLSVL.

In regard to this clonotype: A much larger clone sits a single nucleotide away, making a read error possible. This chain links TRBV10-3 with TRBJ2-7; weak D call: TRBD1 (5 bases). V lost 8 bases and J lost 5, with 19 bases in between. The CDR3 loop spans 14 amino acids. Germline V gene data show CDR1 as ENHRY and CDR2 as SYGVKD. The CDR3 loop is CAILPSRGPHEQYF. CDR3 nucleotides: TGTGCCATCCTCCCTTCAAGGGGTCCCCACGAGCAGTACTTC.

Remarks on this clonotype: This sequence may be a read error, since a much larger clone differs from it by one base. This chain links TRBV9 with TRBJ2-5; D is possibly TRBD2 (5 bases). This CDR3 contains 13 residues. The germline V gene has CDR1 SGDLS and CDR2 YYNGEE. The CDR3 sequence is CAGSVGGSETQYF. CDR3 DNA sequence: TGTGCCGGCAGCGTAGGCGGGTCAGAGACCCAGTACTTC. The full variable domain, in which reference TRBV9 and TRBJ2-5 provide the parts outside the CDR3, is DSGVTQTPKHLITATGQRVTLRCSPRSGDLSVYWYQQSLDQGLQFLIQYYNGEERAKGNILERFSAQQFPDLHSELNLSSLELGDSALYFCAGSVGGSETQYFGPGTRLLVL.

V and J are TRBV11-3 and TRBJ1-1; D is perhaps TRBD1 (5 bases). The CDR3 length is 16 residues. V was cut by 0 bases and J by 7 bases, with 18 bases left in between. Germline-derived CDR1 and CDR2 are SGHNT and YENEEA. The CDR3 is CASSLDAGPFEGEAFF. The DNA for the CDR3 is TGTGCCAGCAGCTTAGATGCGGGGCCCTTCGAAGGTGAAGCTTTCTTT.

In this sample, this clonotype turned up many times. J is TRBJ1-1 and V is TRBV28, with D tentatively TRBD1 (5 bases). From germline, CDR1 is MDHEN and CDR2 SYDVKM. V shed 7 bases and J shed 3 bases, with 12 bases lying between them. The CDR3 is 13 amino acids. Here the CDR3 reads CASIPSGDTEAFF. As DNA, the CDR3 is TGTGCCAGCATTCCCTCGGGGGACACTGAAGCTTTCTTT.

This clonotype was detected many times. The chain carries TRBV5-5 and TRBJ1-1, with a possible D match to TRBD1 (6 bases). Germline CDR1 reads SGHKS; CDR2 reads YYEKEE (reference sequence). The CDR3 runs to 15 residues. V was cut by 5 bases and J by 5 bases, with 19 bases left in between. The CDR3 DNA reads as TGTGCCAGCAGTCCTTGGGGGGCGCTTTCAACTGAAGCTTTCTTT. This sequence encodes CASSPWGALSTEAFF.

The chain carries TRBV12-3 or TRBV12-4 and TRBJ2-7; 12 nucleotides match TRBD2. V gave up 6 bases and J gave up 5 bases; unmatched junction bases: 5. The CDR3 extends over 14 amino acids. DNA for the CDR3: TGTGCCAGCAGCCCTAGCGGGAGGGCGAACGAGCAGTACTTC. Its protein product is CASSPSGRANEQYF.

This clonotype was seen at least ten times. The rearrangement joins TRBV28 to TRBJ1-2; unclear D gene. V was trimmed by 5 bases and J by 4 bases, leaving 14 bases between them. This CDR3 is 14 amino acids long. CDR1 is MDHEN and CDR2 is SYDVKM in the germline V gene. CDR3 DNA: TGTGCCAGCAGTAGGGCAGGCGACACCTATGGCTACACCTTC. Protein: CASSRAGDTYGYTF.

CDR3 amino acids: CASSLPLSGGNEQFF. In DNA form, the CDR3 reads TGTGCCAGCAGTTTACCCCTGAGCGGCGGCAATGAGCAGTTCTTC. This chain connects TRBV28 to TRBJ2-1; D may be TRBD2 (5 bases). Per the germline V gene, CDR1 is MDHEN and CDR2 is SYDVKM. The CDR3 totals 15 residues. V was cut by 2 bases and J by 6 bases, with 14 bases left in between.

The V gene is TRBV2, the J gene TRBJ2-2; TRBD2 is a possible D gene (5 bases). Germline CDR1 and CDR2: SNHLY and FYNNEI. CDR3 size: 14 residues. V was shortened by 3 bases and J by 3 bases, with 8 bases between the two germline ends. The DNA for the CDR3 is TGTGCCAGCAGTGATCGGGGTTACACCGGGGAGCTGTTTTTT. Translating it yields CASSDRGYTGELFF.

J is TRBJ1-2 and V is TRBV5-5; 8 bases align to TRBD1. The germline CDR1 and CDR2 sequences are SGHKS and YYEKEE (reference sequence). Trimming cost V 5 bases and J 5 bases; bases outside gene matches: 17. The CDR3 extends over 17 amino acids. CDR3 coding DNA: TGTGCCAGCAGTCGACGGGCAGGGGGCCTCCTCCCTTATGGCTACACCTTC. It is translated as CASSRRAGGLLPYGYTF.

This clonotype was recorded at least ten times. The gene calls are TRBV30 and TRBJ1-2, with D tentatively TRBD1 (6 bases). Germline V lookup: CDR1 GTSNPN, CDR2 SVGIG (reference sequence). The V gene lost 1 base and the J gene lost 8 bases, with 8 bases spanning the gap. The CDR3 consists of 11 residues. CDR3: CAWSAGGGYTF. The CDR3 nucleotides are TGTGCCTGGAGTGCCGGGGGCGGCTACACCTTC. Complete variable domain (other parts from reference TRBV30 and TRBJ1-2): SQTIHQWPATLVQPVGSPLSLECTVEGTSNPNLYWYRQAAGRGLQLLFYSVGIGQISSEVPQNLSASRPQDRQFILSSKKLLLSDSGFYLCAWSAGGGYTFGSGTRLTVV.

This clonotype was found many times. The chain employs TRBV7-2 and TRBJ1-1; no clear D gene. The CDR3 length is 15 residues. Germline lookup yields CDR1 SGHTA and CDR2 FQGNSA. Between the trimmed V and J ends, which lost 1 base and 1 base, there was a span of 10 bases. Here the CDR3 reads CASSLVRHPNTEAFF. CDR3 DNA sequence: TGTGCCAGCAGCTTAGTTCGCCACCCGAACACTGAAGCTTTCTTT. The variable domain in full, completed from reference TRBV7-2 and TRBJ1-1, reads GAGVSQSPSNKVTEKGKDVELRCDPISGHTALYWYRQSLGQGLEFLIYFQGNSAPDKSGLPSDRFSAERTGGSVSTLTIQRTQQEDSAVYLCASSLVRHPNTEAFFGQGTRLTVV.

Concerning this clonotype: A read error may explain this, as a much larger clone is one base away. The chain links TRBV5-6 to TRBJ2-5; tentatively, D is TRBD1 (6 bases). Germline CDR1 SGHDT, CDR2 YYEEEE. The V and J ends lost 8 bases and 1 base respectively, with 12 bases between them. CDR3 length: 13 amino acids. In nucleotides, the CDR3 is TGTGCCAGTAACCGGGACACCCAAGAGACCCAGTACTTC. The encoded protein is CASNRDTQETQYF.

V and J are TRBV5-1 and TRBJ1-4; 8 nucleotides agree with TRBD1. CDR3 length: 13 residues. The ends lost 4 bases at V and 8 bases at J; junction bases unmatched: 4. Germline V gene data show CDR1 as SGHRS and CDR2 as YFSETQ. CDR3 residues: CASSPGTGEKLFF. In DNA form, the CDR3 reads TGCGCCAGCAGCCCCGGGACAGGAGAAAAACTGTTTTTT.

The rearrangement joins TRBV12-3 or TRBV12-4 to TRBJ1-4; the match to TRBD1 covers 7 bases. The CDR3 is 14 amino acids. The junction had 2 bases not matched to a gene; V was cut back by 3 bases and J by 4 bases. CDR3 sequence (DNA): TGTGCCAGCAGTTTGACAGGGTTTAATGAAAAACTGTTTTTT. Translating gives CASSLTGFNEKLFF.

This clonotype was counted many times. The chain links TRBV6-5 to TRBJ2-7; the D gene is possibly TRBD2 (5 bases). With 2 bases removed from V and 5 bases from J, the gap between germline ends came to 13 bases. The CDR3 extends over 14 amino acids. Germline-derived CDR1 and CDR2 are MNHEY and SVGAGI. This CDR3 is CASSYVGPLDEQYF. The CDR3, as DNA: TGTGCCAGCAGTTACGTAGGCCCACTAGACGAGCAGTACTTC.

This clonotype was detected only a few times. The chain links TRBV9 to TRBJ2-7; 7 bases align to TRBD1. V shed 4 bases, J shed 3 bases, and the junction held 13 bases outside the gene matches. CDR1 and CDR2 from the germline V gene are SGDLS and YYNGEE. The CDR3 consists of 16 residues. In DNA, the CDR3 is TGTGCCAGCAGCCCTGGGGCCGGGACAGCTAACTACGAGCAGTACTTC. The encoded protein is CASSPGAGTANYEQYF.

The chain links TRBV2 to TRBJ2-3; 14 nucleotides match TRBD2. With 5 bases clipped from V and 5 bases from J, the junction kept 12 bases outside the gene matches. This CDR3 spans 18 amino acids. Germline CDR1 and CDR2: SNHLY and FYNNEI. CDR3 region: CASSSRGTSGRLRDTQYF. The CDR3 DNA reads TGTGCCAGCAGTTCCCGAGGGACTAGCGGGAGACTCAGAGATACGCAGTATTTT.

V is TRBV3-1 and J is TRBJ2-5; TRBD2 aligns across 12 bases. Germline V gene lookup returns CDR1 LGHDT and CDR2 YNNKEL (reference sequence). Trimming cost V 4 bases and J 6 bases; bases outside gene matches: 6. This CDR3 spans 15 amino acids. CDR3 region: CASSPLAGGPKTQYF. The CDR3, as DNA: TGTGCCAGCAGCCCGCTAGCGGGAGGGCCGAAGACCCAGTACTTC.

This clonotype was detected ten times or more. V is TRBV7-8 and J is TRBJ2-7; the D gene could be TRBD1 or TRBD2 (6 bases each). The CDR3 runs to 14 residues. The V gene's germline CDR1 is SGHVS and CDR2 FQNEAQ. Trimming removed 3 bases at V and 3 bases at J, with 12 bases between. CDR3 coding DNA: TGTGCCAGCAGCTTTTCCGCGGGACACTACGAGCAGTACTTC. This codes for CASSFSAGHYEQYF.

The chain has TRBV7-6 and TRBJ1-4; perhaps TRBD1 as D (5 bases). The V gene lost 5 bases and the J gene lost 4 bases, with 20 bases spanning the gap. Germline CDR1 is SGHVS and CDR2 is FNYEAQ. This CDR3 has 17 residues. CDR3: CASSIHPPGLHNEKLFF. The CDR3 DNA reads as TGTGCCAGCAGCATCCACCCTCCGGGACTCCATAATGAAAAACTGTTTTTT.

The chain joins TRBV7-3 to TRBJ2-1; D is unresolved. Trimming pared 2 bases from V and 0 bases from J, leaving 11 bases between. Germline CDR1 is SGHTA and CDR2 is FQGTGA. The CDR3 spans 16 residues. CDR3 region: CASSLLPTNSYNEQFF. DNA of the CDR3: TGTGCCAGCAGCTTATTACCCACCAACTCCTACAATGAGCAGTTCTTC.

The chain carries TRBV7-2 and TRBJ1-2; TRBD1 is a possible D gene (6 bases). The CDR3 is 18 amino acids. Germline CDR1 and CDR2: SGHTA and FQGNSA. Trimming removed 1 base at V and 0 bases at J, with 18 bases between. DNA of the CDR3: TGTACCAGCAGCTTAGATAGGAGGGGGGTGGGGGCTAACTATGGCTACACCTTC. It codes for CTSSLDRRGVGANYGYTF.

This clonotype has ten or more counts. V and J are TRBV28 and TRBJ2-5; unclear D gene. With 7 bases removed from V and 1 base from J, the gap between germline ends came to 7 bases. CDR3 size: 12 residues. Germline values: CDR1 MDHEN, CDR2 SYDVKM. CDR3 sequence (DNA): TGTGCCAGCACCGACACCCAAGAGACCCAGTACTTC. Protein sequence: CASTDTQETQYF.

J is TRBJ2-7 and V is TRBV7-9, with D possibly TRBD2 on 6 matching bases. CDR1 SEHNR and CDR2 FQNEAQ come from the germline V gene (reference sequence). Deletions cut 5 bases from V and 3 bases from J, with 11 bases between. The CDR3 is made up of 13 amino acids. CDR3 DNA sequence: TGTGCCAGCAGCGGAGGGGCTCGCTACGAGCAGTACTTC. Amino acid sequence: CASSGGARYEQYF.

This clonotype was recorded at least ten times. The gene calls are TRBV7-9 and TRBJ1-2, with a weak D call TRBD1 (5 bases). Per the germline V gene, CDR1 is SEHNR and CDR2 is FQNEAQ (reference sequence). The V end was cut by 5 bases, the J end by 3 bases, with 16 bases between. The CDR3 contains 15 residues. CDR3 sequence reads: CASSPLQGLDYGYTF. The CDR3 DNA is TGTGCCAGCAGCCCTTTGCAGGGACTTGACTATGGCTACACCTTC.

In this sample, this clonotype turned up many times. J is TRBJ1-6 and V is TRBV6-2 or TRBV6-3; D is unresolved. V was pared by 0 bases and J by 5 bases, with 8 bases between. CDR1 and CDR2 from the germline V gene are MNHEY and SVGEGT. The CDR3 loop spans 15 amino acids. CDR3 sequence (DNA): TGTGCCAGCAGTTACTCAGAAATAAATAATTCACCCCTCCACTTT. It encodes CASSYSEINNSPLHF.